This TCR beta chain originates from a study of blood T cell repertoires in COVID-19. Trimming shortened V by 5 bases and J by 5 bases, and 14 bases separated the two germline ends. CDR1 is MDHEN and CDR2 is SYDVKM in the germline V gene. This CDR3 has 14 residues. Under the authors' procedure: Researchers report that nucleated cell counts were estimated from reference gene primer amplification. Using immunoSEQ multiplex PCR, the repertoire was profiled, and TCRdb retains in-frame clones only, with some absent. V and J calls and clone size follow that table, whereas D and trimming were derived from the DNA. The repertoire has about 170,000 clones, approximately 90% of them found once; the top ten carry roughly 2%.

V and J are TRBV28 and TRBJ2-3; weak D call: TRBD2 (6 bases). The sequence was obtained from a middle-aged man who had recovered from COVID-19. The specimen was peripheral blood. CDR3 sequence reads: CASSQGGVKDTQYF. As DNA, the CDR3 is TGTGCCAGCAGTCAAGGCGGGGTAAAAGATACGCAGTATTTT.